Below are 21 T cell receptor beta chains sequenced from a single sample in a study of cytomegalovirus exposure and HLA in healthy donors (dated by TCRdb to between 2016 and 2019). The library was generated by the immunoSEQ multiplex PCR assay. Held by TCRdb, this immuneACCESS table contains in-frame sequences only and omits some clones. Under half of the omission traces to an unresolved V gene where checked; the cause of the rest is unknown. In all, the sample holds under 200,000 clones, and roughly 81% of those were seen once. About 1.2% of the sample lies in the top ten. The sequenced sample was PBMCs. These receptors came from a woman in her twenties or thirties in good health and CMV-seronegative.

V is TRBV7-2 and J is TRBJ2-7; no reliable D call. CDR3 size: 15 residues. Germline CDR1 and CDR2: SGHTA and FQGNSA. Deletions cut 0 bases from V and 1 base from J, with 10 bases between. CDR3 protein: CASSLASSTSYEQYF. The CDR3 DNA is TGTGCCAGCAGCTTAGCCTCCTCAACTTCCTACGAGCAGTACTTC. Supplemented by reference TRBV7-2 and TRBJ2-7, the full variable domain reads GAGVSQSPSNKVTEKGKDVELRCDPISGHTALYWYRQSLGQGLEFLIYFQGNSAPDKSGLPSDRFSAERTGGSVSTLTIQRTQQEDSAVYLCASSLASSTSYEQYFGPGTRLTVT.

The CDR3 DNA reads TGTGCCAGCTCAGCCAAACTGACTAGCGGCAATGAGCAGTTCTTC. This codes for CASSAKLTSGNEQFF. The chain combines TRBV18 with TRBJ2-1; 9 bases map to TRBD2. Germline V gene lookup returns CDR1 KGHSH and CDR2 LQKENI. The CDR3 runs to 15 residues. V lost 5 bases to trimming and J lost 6 bases; unmatched junction nucleotides: 8.

The chain employs TRBV7-3 and TRBJ2-2; TRBD2 is a possible D gene (6 bases). Trimming took 5 bases from V and 5 from J, leaving 12 bases between them. Germline CDR1 reads SGHTA; CDR2 reads FQGTGA. This CDR3 has 14 amino acids. CDR3 nucleotide sequence: TGTGCCAGCAGCCTCGGGGCGGGAACCGGGGAGCTGTTTTTT. This encodes CASSLGAGTGELFF.

The rearrangement links TRBV5-1 to TRBJ2-1; 11 bases align to TRBD1. The CDR3 covers 16 residues. The germline CDR1 and CDR2 sequences are SGHRS and YFSETQ. V trimming: 2 bases; J trimming: 6 bases; junction bases outside the gene matches: 7. DNA for the CDR3: TGCGCCAGCAGCTTTTATGGGACAGGGGGAGTCAATGAGCAGTTCTTC. Translated: CASSFYGTGGVNEQFF.

In this sample, this clone turned up once. This chain joins TRBV2 and TRBJ2-3; D gene ambiguous. Germline V lookup: CDR1 SNHLY, CDR2 FYNNEI. This CDR3 is 11 amino acids long. V lost 4 bases and J lost 8, with 7 bases in between. Here the CDR3 DNA reads TGTGCCAGCAGTGGAGCGAGTACGCAGTATTTT. Its translation: CASSGASTQYF.

This clone showed up just once. V gene TRBV6-5 combines with J gene TRBJ2-2; 7 nucleotides match TRBD2. The CDR3 contains 14 residues. Germline assignment: CDR1 MNHEY and CDR2 SVGAGI. Trimming removed 10 bases from V and 6 bases from J; junction bases left unmatched: 11. As DNA, the CDR3 is TGTGCCACCCGGTGGGGGGGGGTGTCCGGGGAGCTGTTTTTT. As protein: CATRWGGVSGELFF.

The chain is built from TRBV19 and TRBJ2-5, with D possibly matching TRBD2 (5 bases). The CDR3 is made up of 14 amino acids. Trimming pared 5 bases from V and 5 bases from J, leaving 15 bases between. Germline lookup yields CDR1 LNHDA and CDR2 SQIVND (reference sequence). In DNA form, the CDR3 reads TGTGCCAGTAGTCTGACTATCCTAGGGGAGACCCAGTACTTC. Translating gives CASSLTILGETQYF.

V and J are TRBV6-1 and TRBJ1-2; possible D gene TRBD1, 5 bases. The CDR3 spans 15 residues. Trimming removed 3 bases from V and 8 bases from J, with 19 bases in between. Germline values: CDR1 MNHNS, CDR2 SASEGT. CDR3 nucleotides: TGTGCCAGCAGTGACCCGCCAGGGCCGATTATGGGCTACACCTTC. It encodes CASSDPPGPIMGYTF.

CDR3 nucleotide sequence: TGTGCCTGGCAGGGGGCAGGAGGTCAGCCCCAGCATTTT. This translates into CAWQGAGGQPQHF. This chain connects TRBV30 to TRBJ1-5, with 8 nucleotides matching TRBD1. Per the germline V gene, CDR1 is GTSNPN and CDR2 is SVGIG (reference sequence). The trim removed 5 bases at V and 6 bases at J, leaving 6 bases unmatched. The CDR3 spans 13 residues.

This rearrangement joins TRBV29-1 to TRBJ2-1; 12 positions match TRBD2. CDR3 length equals 15 residues. Trimming removed 3 bases from V and 9 bases from J; junction bases left unmatched: 9. The germline CDR1 and CDR2 sequences are SQVTM and ANQGSEA. CDR3: CSVERASGRGSEQFF. For the CDR3, the DNA is TGCAGCGTTGAGAGGGCTAGCGGGAGGGGGAGTGAGCAGTTCTTC.

The chain recombines TRBV9 with TRBJ2-7; TRBD2 is a possible D gene (7 bases). V was cut by 4 bases and J by 5 bases, with 16 bases left in between. This CDR3 region has 14 residues. Germline assignment: CDR1 SGDLS and CDR2 YYNGEE. The CDR3 here is CASSYEGGLNEQYF. The CDR3 DNA reads TGTGCCAGCAGCTATGAGGGGGGGTTGAACGAGCAGTACTTC.

The CDR3, as DNA: TGTGCCAGCAGCCCCCCCCGGACTAGGAGCTCCTACAATGAGCAGTTCTTC. It encodes CASSPPRTRSSYNEQFF. V gene TRBV9 combines with J gene TRBJ2-1; 7 bases are shared with TRBD2. Looked up from germline, CDR1 is SGDLS and CDR2 is YYNGEE. The CDR3 consists of 17 residues. With 4 bases clipped from V and 0 bases from J, the junction kept 10 bases outside the gene matches.

The chain couples TRBV5-1 to TRBJ2-5; D is undetermined. The ends were cut back, 0 bases at V and 4 bases at J, with 4 bases in the middle. The CDR3 length is 12 residues. The germline gives CDR1 SGHRS, CDR2 YFSETQ. CDR3 DNA sequence: TGCGCCAGCAGCTTGGGGAGAGAGACCCAGTACTTC. Its protein product is CASSLGRETQYF.

The CDR3 here is CASRETGQGGGYTF. For the CDR3, the DNA is TGCGCCAGCAGGGAGACAGGACAGGGGGGAGGCTACACCTTC. This chain connects TRBV10-2 to TRBJ1-2; 10 bases match TRBD1. In germline, CDR1 is WSHSY, CDR2 SAAADI. CDR3 length: 14 amino acids. The J segment lost 8 bases and the V segment lost 6 bases, leaving 9 bases of the junction unmatched.

The count of this clone is one. This sequence joins TRBV27 and TRBJ2-3; D is perhaps TRBD1 (6 bases). Per the germline V gene, CDR1 is MNHEY and CDR2 is SMNVEV (reference sequence). This CDR3 spans 17 amino acids. Trimming took off 8 bases at V and 0 bases at J, with 21 bases between the two ends. CDR3 residues: CASRTPPGTSSTDTQYF. DNA of the CDR3: TGTGCCAGCCGGACCCCCCCAGGGACAAGTAGCACAGATACGCAGTATTTT.

The gene calls are TRBV11-2 and TRBJ1-1; 9 nucleotides line up with TRBD1. Germline V gene data show CDR1 as SGHAT and CDR2 as FQNNGV. This CDR3 region has 17 residues. The ends lost 5 bases at V and 3 bases at J; junction bases unmatched: 13. The CDR3: CASSPPPWDRADTEAFF. The CDR3 DNA is TGTGCCAGCAGCCCTCCCCCCTGGGACAGGGCTGACACTGAAGCTTTCTTT.

V gene TRBV7-7 combines with J gene TRBJ2-7; 14 nucleotides line up with TRBD2. This CDR3 has 16 amino acids. Germline CDR1 reads SSHAT; CDR2 reads FNYEAQ (reference sequence). After removal of 6 bases from V and 5 bases from J, the junction contained 9 bases not matched to a gene. The CDR3 DNA follows: TGTGCCAGCAGTACCGGGACTAGCGGGAGTTTCGACGAGCAGTACTTC. Translated, it gives CASSTGTSGSFDEQYF.

This clone turned up a few times. The rearrangement joins TRBV2 to TRBJ2-7, with 8 bases identical to TRBD1. There are 13 residues in the CDR3. CDR1 is SNHLY and CDR2 is FYNNEI in the germline V gene. J gave up 7 bases and V 7 bases, and 9 bases lay outside the gene matches. CDR3 bases: TGTGCCAGCACCTGGGGACAGGCGAGGGAGCAGTACTTC. Its translation: CASTWGQAREQYF. The full variable domain, its missing parts supplied by reference TRBV2 and TRBJ2-7, is EPEVTQTPSHQVTQMGQEVILRCVPISNHLYFYWYRQILGQKVEFLVSFYNNEISEKSEIFDDQFSVERPDGSNFTLKIRSTKLEDSAMYFCASTWGQAREQYFGPGTRLTVT.

The gene calls are TRBV7-3 and TRBJ1-6; D is unresolved. V was cut by 2 bases and J by 5 bases, with 10 bases left in between. Germline V lookup: CDR1 SGHTA, CDR2 FQGTGA. CDR3 size: 15 residues. CDR3 protein: CASSLLGANNSPLHF. Written as DNA, the CDR3 is TGTGCCAGCAGCTTATTAGGAGCAAATAATTCACCCCTCCACTTT.

The chain uses TRBV2 and TRBJ1-5; 7 positions match TRBD1. V was clipped by 6 bases and J by 0 bases; unmatched bases: 5. The germline V gene encodes CDR1 SNHLY and CDR2 FYNNEI. The CDR3 extends over 15 amino acids. CDR3 loop: CASSRTGYSNQPQHF. In DNA form, the CDR3 reads TGTGCCAGCAGCCGGACAGGCTATAGCAATCAGCCCCAGCATTTT.

The sample holds a few counts of this clone. The chain is built from TRBV7-9 and TRBJ2-5, with 8 bases aligning to TRBD2. In germline, CDR1 is SEHNR, CDR2 FQNEAQ (reference sequence). V lost 8 bases, J lost 4 bases, and 6 bases stayed unmatched. The CDR3 consists of 13 residues. The CDR3 sequence is CASQRGTGETQYF. The CDR3 bases are TGTGCCAGCCAGCGGGGGACCGGAGAGACCCAGTACTTC.